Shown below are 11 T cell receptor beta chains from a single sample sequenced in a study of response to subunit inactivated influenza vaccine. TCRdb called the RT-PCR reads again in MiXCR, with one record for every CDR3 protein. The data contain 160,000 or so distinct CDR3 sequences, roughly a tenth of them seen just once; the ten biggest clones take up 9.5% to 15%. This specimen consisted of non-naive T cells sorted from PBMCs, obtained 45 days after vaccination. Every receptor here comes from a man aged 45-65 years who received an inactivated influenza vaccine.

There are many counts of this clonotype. The DNA for the CDR3 is TGTGCCAGCAGCCCAGTAATCTTTTCACCCCTCCACTTT. This translates into CASSPVIFSPLHF. The V and J genes are TRBV7-2 and TRBJ1-6; D is uncertain. Between the trimmed V and J ends, which lost 5 bases and 9 bases, there was a span of 11 bases. Germline V lookup: CDR1 SGHTA, CDR2 FQGNSA. The CDR3 totals 13 residues. Based on the CDR3 plus reference TRBV7-2 and TRBJ1-6, the full variable domain is GAGVSQSPSNKVTEKGKDVELRCDPISGHTALYWYRQSLGQGLEFLIYFQGNSAPDKSGLPSDRFSAERTGGSVSTLTIQRTQQEDSAVYLCASSPVIFSPLHFGNGTRLTVT.

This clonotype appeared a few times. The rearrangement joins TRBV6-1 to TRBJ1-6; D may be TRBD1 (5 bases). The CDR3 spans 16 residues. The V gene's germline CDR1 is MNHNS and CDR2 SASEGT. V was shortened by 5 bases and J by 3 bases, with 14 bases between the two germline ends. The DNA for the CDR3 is TGTGCCAGCAGTCCCGGGACGCCGGGCTATAATTCACCCCTCCACTTT. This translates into CASSPGTPGYNSPLHF.

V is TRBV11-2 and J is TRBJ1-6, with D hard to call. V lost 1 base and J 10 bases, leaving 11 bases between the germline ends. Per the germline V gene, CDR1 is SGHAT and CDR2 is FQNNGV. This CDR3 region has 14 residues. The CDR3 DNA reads TGTGCCAGCAGCTTAGTAGGGCTGTACTCACCCCTCCACTTT. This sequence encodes CASSLVGLYSPLHF.

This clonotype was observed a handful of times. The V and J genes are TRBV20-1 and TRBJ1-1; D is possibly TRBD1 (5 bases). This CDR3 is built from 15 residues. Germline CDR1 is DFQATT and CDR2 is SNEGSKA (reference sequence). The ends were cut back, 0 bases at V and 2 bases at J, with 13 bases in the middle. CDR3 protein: CSARDRNRINTEAFF. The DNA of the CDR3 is TGCAGTGCTAGAGATCGGAACAGGATCAACACTGAAGCTTTCTTT.

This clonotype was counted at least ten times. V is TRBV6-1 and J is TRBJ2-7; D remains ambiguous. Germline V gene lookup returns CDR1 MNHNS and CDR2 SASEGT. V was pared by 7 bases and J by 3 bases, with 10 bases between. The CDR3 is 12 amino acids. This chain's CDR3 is CASTPFGYEQYF. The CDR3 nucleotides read TGTGCCAGCACCCCCTTTGGCTACGAGCAGTACTTC.

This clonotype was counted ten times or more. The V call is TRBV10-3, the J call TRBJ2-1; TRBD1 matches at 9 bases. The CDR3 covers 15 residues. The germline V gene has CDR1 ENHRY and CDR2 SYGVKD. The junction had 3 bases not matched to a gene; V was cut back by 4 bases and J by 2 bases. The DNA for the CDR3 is TGTGCCATCAGTGGTAACAGGGGGCCCTACAATGAGCAGTTCTTC. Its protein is CAISGNRGPYNEQFF.

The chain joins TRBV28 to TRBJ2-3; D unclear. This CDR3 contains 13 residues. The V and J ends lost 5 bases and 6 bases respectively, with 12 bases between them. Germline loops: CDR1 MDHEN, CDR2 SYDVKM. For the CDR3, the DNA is TGTGCCAGCAGTCCCTATTGGTACGATACGCAGTATTTT. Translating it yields CASSPYWYDTQYF.

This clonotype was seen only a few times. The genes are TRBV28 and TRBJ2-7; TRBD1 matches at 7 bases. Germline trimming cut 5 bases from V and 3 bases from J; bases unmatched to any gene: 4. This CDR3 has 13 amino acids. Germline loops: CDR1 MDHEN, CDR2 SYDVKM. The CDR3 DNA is TGTGCCAGCAGTCGCCGGGACAGCTACGAGCAGTACTTC. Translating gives CASSRRDSYEQYF.

This CDR3 reads CASSSTPGNTEAFF. CDR3 DNA sequence: TGTGCCAGCAGCTCGACACCCGGGAACACTGAAGCTTTCTTT. This chain connects TRBV5-5 to TRBJ1-1; D is unclear. V was trimmed by 3 bases and J by 1 base, leaving 10 bases between them. Germline CDR1 and CDR2: SGHKS and YYEKEE (reference sequence). The CDR3 is 14 amino acids.

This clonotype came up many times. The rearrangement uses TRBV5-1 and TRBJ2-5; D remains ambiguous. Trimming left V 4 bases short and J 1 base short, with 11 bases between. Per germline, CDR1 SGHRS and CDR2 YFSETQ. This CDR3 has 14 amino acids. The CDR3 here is CASSPQATQETQYF. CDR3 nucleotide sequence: TGCGCCAGCAGCCCCCAGGCAACCCAAGAGACCCAGTACTTC. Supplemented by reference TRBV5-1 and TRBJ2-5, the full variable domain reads KAGVTQTPRYLIKTRGQQVTLSCSPISGHRSVSWYQQTPGQGLQFLFEYFSETQRNKGNFPGRFSGRQFSNSRSEMNVSTLELGDSALYLCASSPQATQETQYFGPGTRLLVL.

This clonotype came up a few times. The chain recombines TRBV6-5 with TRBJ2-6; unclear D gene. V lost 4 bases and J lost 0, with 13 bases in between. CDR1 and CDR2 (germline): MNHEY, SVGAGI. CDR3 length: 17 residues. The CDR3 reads CASSLVGRSSGANVLTF. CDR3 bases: TGTGCCAGCAGTTTAGTCGGACGGTCCTCTGGGGCCAACGTCCTGACTTTC.